This TCR beta chain was obtained from a study of T cell changes during pregnancy in multiple sclerosis. This CDR3 has 14 amino acids. Germline loops: CDR1 PRHDT, CDR2 FYEKMQ (reference sequence). V lost 5 bases and J 2 bases, leaving 12 bases between the germline ends. Method: immunoSEQ multiplex PCR; TCRdb's copy keeps in-frame clones and lacks some. The data contain fewer than 60,000 clones, more than 90% of them singletons. This sample comprised peripheral blood, obtained after pregnancy. This clonotype was obtained from a female donor in good health, enrolled as a control in a pregnancy study. The chain is built from TRBV13 and TRBJ1-2; TRBD1 might be the D (6 bases). The CDR3 DNA follows: TGTGCCAGCAGCAACTATGACAGGAACTATGGCTACACCTTC. Amino acid sequence: CASSNYDRNYGYTF.